The 13 T cell receptor beta chains below were found in one sample sequenced in a study of blood T cells in healthy people across ages. The use of a sample-barcoded 5' primer and a J-beta primer mix characterized a second PCR of about 6 to 11 cycles. TCRdb re-called the 5' RACE reads with MiXCR, one entry per CDR3 protein. The sample carries 630,000 or so distinct CDR3 sequences, approximately 29% recorded once. The material sequenced was blood. These receptors were taken from a woman of 80 years or more in good health.

The genes are TRBV9 and TRBJ1-2; TRBD1 matches at 7 bases. Unmatched junction bases numbered 2, after V lost 0 bases and J lost 6 bases. From germline, CDR1 is SGDLS and CDR2 YYNGEE. The CDR3 length is 13 residues. The CDR3 nucleotides are TGTGCCAGCAGCGTAGGACAGGGAAATGGCTACACCTTC. It encodes CASSVGQGNGYTF.

This clonotype was detected many times. The chain joins TRBV20-1 to TRBJ2-5; 7 bases match TRBD1. V gave up 1 base and J gave up 4 bases; unmatched junction bases: 3. Germline loops: CDR1 DFQATT, CDR2 SNEGSKA (reference sequence). The CDR3 has 13 residues. CDR3 nucleotide sequence: TGCAGTGCTAGAGTTCGACAGGGAGAGACCCAGTACTTC. It yields the protein CSARVRQGETQYF.

This clonotype was seen at least ten times. The chain combines TRBV2 with TRBJ2-1; either TRBD1 or TRBD2 may supply D (5 bases each). The CDR3 totals 16 residues. The V gene's germline CDR1 is SNHLY and CDR2 FYNNEI. Trimming took off 0 bases at V and 0 bases at J, with 9 bases between the two ends. CDR3 in amino acids: CASSEALGASYNEQFF. The CDR3 DNA follows: TGTGCCAGCAGTGAAGCACTCGGGGCCTCCTACAATGAGCAGTTCTTC.

This clonotype came up many times. This rearrangement joins TRBV3-1 to TRBJ2-3; 10 bases line up with TRBD1. The germline gives CDR1 LGHDT, CDR2 YNNKEL (reference sequence). Germline trimming cut 0 bases from V and 6 bases from J; bases unmatched to any gene: 6. This CDR3 comprises 16 residues. As DNA, the CDR3 is TGTGCCAGCAGCCAAGATTTGACAGGGGGCCCCGATACGCAGTATTTT. It specifies CASSQDLTGGPDTQYF.

Of note for this clonotype: A much larger clone differs from this one at a single base, so this may be a read error. V and J are TRBV5-6 and TRBJ2-3; 16 bases are a match to TRBD2. Trimming cost V 4 bases and J 0 bases; bases outside gene matches: 11. Germline V CDR1 and CDR2: SGHDT, YYEEEE. There are 20 residues in the CDR3. The DNA of the CDR3 is TGTGCCAGCAGCGGCCCGGGACTAGCGGGGGGGGCTCCTAGCACAGATACGCAGTATTTT. As protein: CASSGPGLAGGAPSTDTQYF.

The J gene is TRBJ2-1, the V gene TRBV20-1; 10 positions agree with TRBD2. V gave up 6 bases and J gave up 7 bases; unmatched junction bases: 12. The CDR3 length is 15 residues. Germline CDR1 is DFQATT and CDR2 is SNEGSKA (reference sequence). CDR3 protein: CSAPKAGGPVNEQFF. Written as DNA, the CDR3 is TGCAGTGCCCCCAAAGCGGGGGGGCCTGTTAATGAGCAGTTCTTC.

This clonotype was seen ten or more times. The chain links TRBV20-1 to TRBJ1-1; 9 bases agree with TRBD1. Germline V CDR1 and CDR2: DFQATT, SNEGSKA (reference sequence). The CDR3 consists of 14 residues. DNA of the CDR3: TGCAGGGCAGACAGGGGGGGTGGGAACACTGAAGCTTTCTTT. Translating it yields CRADRGGGNTEAFF.

This clonotype was detected only a few times. A single base separates this from a much larger clone, so it may be a read error. CDR3 protein: CAIRAGDENNGQFF. As DNA, the CDR3 is TGTGCCATCCGAGCGGGGGACGAAAACAATGGGCAGTTCTTC. The genes are TRBV10-3 and TRBJ2-1; 8 bases map to TRBD2. This CDR3 region has 14 residues. From germline, CDR1 is ENHRY and CDR2 SYGVKD.

At least ten counts were recorded for this clonotype. V and J are TRBV29-1 and TRBJ2-3, with D uncertain. This CDR3 spans 11 amino acids. V lost 7 bases and J 2 bases, leaving 7 bases between the germline ends. Looked up from germline, CDR1 is SQVTM and CDR2 is ANQGSEA. Here the CDR3 reads CSGSNTDTQYF. DNA for the CDR3: TGCAGCGGAAGCAACACAGATACGCAGTATTTT.

This clonotype was observed many times. The J gene is TRBJ2-3, the V gene TRBV10-3, with 14 positions matching TRBD2. The J segment lost 3 bases and the V segment lost 2 bases, leaving 4 bases of the junction unmatched. Germline CDR1 reads ENHRY; CDR2 reads SYGVKD. There are 17 residues in the CDR3. For the CDR3, the DNA is TGTGCCATCAGTGAGGGGACTAGCGGGGGAAGGACAGATACGCAGTATTTT. Residues: CAISEGTSGGRTDTQYF.

This clonotype was seen repeatedly, ten times or more. V gene TRBV20-1 combines with J gene TRBJ2-3; D gene uncertain. The CDR3 is 12 amino acids. Germline CDR1 and CDR2: DFQATT and SNEGSKA (reference sequence). V lost 4 bases and J 6 bases, leaving 11 bases between the germline ends. CDR3 sequence: CSATLPPDTQYF. The CDR3 DNA is TGCAGTGCTACCCTCCCCCCGGATACGCAGTATTTT.

V is TRBV6-1 and J is TRBJ1-5, with D maybe TRBD1 (5 bases). The germline V and J ends were trimmed by 2 bases and 2 bases, with 10 bases remaining between them. The CDR3 has 15 amino acids. The germline CDR1 and CDR2 sequences are MNHNS and SASEGT. The CDR3 loop reads CASSENQGGNQPQHF. CDR3 in DNA: TGTGCCAGCAGTGAAAATCAGGGCGGCAATCAGCCCCAGCATTTT.

The chain uses TRBV2 and TRBJ2-7; 8 bases are shared with TRBD1. Germline loops: CDR1 SNHLY, CDR2 FYNNEI. V shed 2 bases and J 6 bases; nucleotides not matched to a gene: 6. This CDR3 has 14 amino acids. The CDR3 protein is CASSESGQGGEQYF. The CDR3, as DNA: TGTGCCAGCAGTGAATCAGGACAGGGTGGCGAGCAGTACTTC.